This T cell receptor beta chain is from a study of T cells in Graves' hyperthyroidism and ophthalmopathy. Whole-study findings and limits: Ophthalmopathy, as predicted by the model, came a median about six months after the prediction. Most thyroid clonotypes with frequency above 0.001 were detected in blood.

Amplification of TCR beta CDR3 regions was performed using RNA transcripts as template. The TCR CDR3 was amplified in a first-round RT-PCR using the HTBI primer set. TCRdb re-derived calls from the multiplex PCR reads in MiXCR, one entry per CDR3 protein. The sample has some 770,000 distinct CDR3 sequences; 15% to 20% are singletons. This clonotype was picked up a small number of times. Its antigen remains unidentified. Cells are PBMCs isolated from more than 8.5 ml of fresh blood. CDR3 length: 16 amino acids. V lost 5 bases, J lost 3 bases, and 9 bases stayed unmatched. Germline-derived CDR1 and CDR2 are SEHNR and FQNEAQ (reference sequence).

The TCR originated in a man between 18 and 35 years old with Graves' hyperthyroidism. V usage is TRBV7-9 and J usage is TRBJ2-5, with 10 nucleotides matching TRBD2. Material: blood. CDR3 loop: CASSQTVTSGKETQYF. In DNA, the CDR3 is TGTGCCAGCAGCCAGACGGTAACTAGCGGGAAAGAGACCCAGTACTTC.